The clone carrying this T cell receptor (beta chain) was seen at least ten times. Its target is unknown. The sample is drawn from a study of neurological immune-mediated disorders. Findings and caveats of the study: When the repertoires were grouped phylogenetically, those of 18 of the 34 multiple sclerosis patients came together in a single cluster of related CDR3 sequences, which points to a possible repertoire-level signature.

TCRdb independently ran MiXCR on the 5' RACE reads; one entry per CDR3 protein. The sample records more than 40,000 distinct CDR3 sequences, 1.9% being singletons. V was cut by 5 bases and J by 4 bases, with 9 bases left in between. In germline, CDR1 is SGHRS, CDR2 YFSETQ. CDR3 length: 13 residues. The V and J genes are TRBV5-1 and TRBJ1-4, with a possible D match to TRBD1 (6 bases). The origin of this receptor is a woman in her forties with multiple sclerosis. The sample taken for sequencing was PBMCs. The CDR3 DNA reads as TGCGCCAGCAGGGACAGTTTTAATGAAAAACTGTTTTTT. This encodes CASRDSFNEKLFF.